The 11 T cell receptor beta chains reported below all come from one sample, sequenced in a study of blood T cell repertoires in COVID-19. Clones were read by immunoSEQ multiplex PCR, and TCRdb kept only the in-frame ones, dropping some. This sample has about 230,000 clones, with 75% to 85% found just once. Input material: peripheral blood. The source of these receptors is a woman aged 45-59 years with acute or convalescent COVID-19.

The table lists this clone with a few counts. The chain recombines TRBV11-3 with TRBJ2-1, with 10 bases identical to TRBD1. The CDR3 is 14 residues long. Germline V gives CDR1 SGHNT, CDR2 YENEEA. V lost 5 bases and J lost 7; bases outside the gene matches: 5. The CDR3 nucleotides read TGTGCCAGCAGCCCAGGACAGGGGGGGAATGAGCAGTTCTTC. It yields the protein CASSPGQGGNEQFF.

This chain uses TRBV3-1 (or the pseudogene TRBV3-2) with TRBJ2-3, with 8 bases that match TRBD2. In germline, CDR1 is LGHDT, CDR2 YNNKEL (reference sequence). This CDR3 region has 13 residues. Trimming removed 8 bases from V and 5 bases from J; junction bases left unmatched: 6. The CDR3 region is CASGSRGGDTQYF. The CDR3 nucleotides read TGTGCCAGCGGCAGCCGGGGGGGAGATACGCAGTATTTT.

V is TRBV14 and J is TRBJ1-3; D perhaps matches TRBD1 (5 bases). V was trimmed by 0 bases and J by 0 bases, leaving 15 bases between them. Germline assignment: CDR1 SGHDN and CDR2 FVKESK. The CDR3 has 18 amino acids. The CDR3 sequence is CASSQDRQFYASGNTIYF. The CDR3 DNA follows: TGTGCCAGCAGCCAAGATCGACAGTTTTATGCCTCTGGAAACACCATATATTTT.

The chain uses TRBV4-3 and TRBJ1-1, with D maybe TRBD1 (5 bases). Trimming pared 6 bases from V and 0 bases from J, leaving 14 bases between. This CDR3 has 15 residues. Germline assignment: CDR1 LGHNA and CDR2 YSLEER. CDR3 loop: CASRRLEGMNTEAFF. The CDR3 DNA sequence: TGCGCCAGCAGGAGGTTGGAGGGGATGAACACTGAAGCTTTCTTT.

This clone has only a few counts. The chain employs TRBV6-2 or TRBV6-3 and TRBJ2-1, with 8 bases matching TRBD1. Germline V lookup: CDR1 MNHEY, CDR2 SVGEGT. With V trimmed by 5 bases and J by 6 bases, 3 bases remained unmatched. The CDR3 consists of 13 residues. The CDR3 sequence: CASSKQGVNEQFF. In nucleotides, the CDR3 is TGTGCCAGCAGTAAACAGGGGGTCAATGAGCAGTTCTTC.

The chain couples TRBV28 to TRBJ1-5, with TRBD1 identical over 8 bases. Germline trimming cut 5 bases from V and 6 bases from J; bases unmatched to any gene: 6. The germline gives CDR1 MDHEN, CDR2 SYDVKM. This CDR3 is 14 amino acids long. This CDR3 is CASSHRGEGQPQHF. In DNA form, the CDR3 reads TGTGCCAGCAGTCACAGGGGGGAGGGTCAGCCCCAGCATTTT.

The rearrangement uses TRBV20-1 and TRBJ2-7, with 8 bases that match TRBD2. Germline lookup yields CDR1 DFQATT and CDR2 SNEGSKA (reference sequence). The CDR3 sequence is 13 residues long. The junction had 7 bases not matched to a gene; V was cut back by 3 bases and J by 6 bases. CDR3: CSASLPGGAEQYF. CDR3 bases: TGCAGTGCTAGTCTGCCGGGGGGGGCCGAGCAGTACTTC.

V usage is TRBV5-1 and J usage is TRBJ1-4, with D maybe TRBD1 (6 bases). V was trimmed by 4 bases and J by 8 bases, leaving 12 bases between them. CDR1 is SGHRS, CDR2 YFSETQ, per germline. There are 13 residues in the CDR3. Here the CDR3 reads CASSAGGAEKLFF. In DNA form, the CDR3 reads TGCGCCAGCAGCGCCGGGGGGGCGGAAAAACTGTTTTTT.

This chain's CDR3 is CASSRRYGDVNTEAFF. CDR3 nucleotide sequence: TGTGCCAGCAGCCGCCGATATGGAGATGTGAACACTGAAGCTTTCTTT. The chain joins TRBV28 to TRBJ1-1; D remains ambiguous. The CDR3 is 16 amino acids. Germline V CDR1 and CDR2: MDHEN, SYDVKM. The germline V and J ends were trimmed by 6 bases and 0 bases, with 17 bases remaining between them.

The V call is TRBV18, the J call TRBJ1-2; 8 bases match TRBD1. The length of the CDR3 is 12 residues. The ends lost 8 bases at V and 6 bases at J; junction bases unmatched: 5. CDR1 is KGHSH, CDR2 LQKENI, per germline. The CDR3 DNA follows: TGTGCCAGCGGACAGGGAGGGAATGGCTACACCTTC. Its protein is CASGQGGNGYTF.

In its sample, this clone was seen once. This chain joins TRBV9 and TRBJ2-1; 7 bases fit TRBD1. The CDR3 sequence is 15 residues long. The germline CDR1 and CDR2 sequences are SGDLS and YYNGEE. V trimming: 0 bases; J trimming: 5 bases; junction bases outside the gene matches: 5. Here the CDR3 DNA reads TGTGCCAGCAGCGTAGGAAGGGGGCGCCACAATGAGCAGTTCTTC. This translates into CASSVGRGRHNEQFF.